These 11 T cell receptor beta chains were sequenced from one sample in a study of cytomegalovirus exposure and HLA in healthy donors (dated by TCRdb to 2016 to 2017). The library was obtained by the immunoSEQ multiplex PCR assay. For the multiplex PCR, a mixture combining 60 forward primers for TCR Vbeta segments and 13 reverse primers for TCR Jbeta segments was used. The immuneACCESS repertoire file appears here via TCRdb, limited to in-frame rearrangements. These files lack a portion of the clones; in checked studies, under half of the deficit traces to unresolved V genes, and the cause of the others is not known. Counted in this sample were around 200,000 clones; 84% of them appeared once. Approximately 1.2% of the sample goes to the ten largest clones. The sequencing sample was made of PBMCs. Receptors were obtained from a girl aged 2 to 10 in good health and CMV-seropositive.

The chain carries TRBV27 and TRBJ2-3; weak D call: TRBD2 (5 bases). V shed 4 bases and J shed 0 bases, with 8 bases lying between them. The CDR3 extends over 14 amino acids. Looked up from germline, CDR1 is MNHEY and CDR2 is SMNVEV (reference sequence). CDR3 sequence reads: CASSWQRSTDTQYF. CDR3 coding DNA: TGTGCCAGCAGTTGGCAGCGGAGCACAGATACGCAGTATTTT.

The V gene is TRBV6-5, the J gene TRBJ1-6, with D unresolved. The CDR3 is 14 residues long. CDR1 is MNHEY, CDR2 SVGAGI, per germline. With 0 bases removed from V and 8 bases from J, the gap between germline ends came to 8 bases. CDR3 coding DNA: TGTGCCAGCAGTTACTCGGTCGGGGATTCACCCCTCCACTTT. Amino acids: CASSYSVGDSPLHF.

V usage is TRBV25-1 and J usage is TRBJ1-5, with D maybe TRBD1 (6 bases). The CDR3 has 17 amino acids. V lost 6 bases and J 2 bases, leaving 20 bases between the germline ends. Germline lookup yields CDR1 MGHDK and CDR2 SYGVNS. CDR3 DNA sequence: TGTGCCAGCAGCTCTTCAGCAGGGGCAGGCGGCAATCAGCCCCAGCATTTT. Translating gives CASSSSAGAGGNQPQHF.

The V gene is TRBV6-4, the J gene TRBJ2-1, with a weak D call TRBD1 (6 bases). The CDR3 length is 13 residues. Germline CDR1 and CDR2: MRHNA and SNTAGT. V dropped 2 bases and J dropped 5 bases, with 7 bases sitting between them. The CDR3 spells CASSDRDNNEQFF. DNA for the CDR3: TGTGCCAGCAGTGACCGGGACAACAATGAGCAGTTCTTC.

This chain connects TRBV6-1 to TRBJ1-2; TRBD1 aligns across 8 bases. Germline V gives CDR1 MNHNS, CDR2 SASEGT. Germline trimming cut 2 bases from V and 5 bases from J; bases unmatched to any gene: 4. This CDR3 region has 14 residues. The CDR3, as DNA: TGTGCCAGCAGTGAATCAGGGGGCATATATGGCTACACCTTC. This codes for CASSESGGIYGYTF.

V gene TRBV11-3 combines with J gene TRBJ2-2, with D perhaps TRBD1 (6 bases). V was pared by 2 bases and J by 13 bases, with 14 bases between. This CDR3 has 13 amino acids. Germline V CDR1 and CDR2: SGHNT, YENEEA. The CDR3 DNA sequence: TGTGCCAGCAGCTTAAGTGGGGGCGGCGGGCTGTTTTTT. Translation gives CASSLSGGGGLFF.

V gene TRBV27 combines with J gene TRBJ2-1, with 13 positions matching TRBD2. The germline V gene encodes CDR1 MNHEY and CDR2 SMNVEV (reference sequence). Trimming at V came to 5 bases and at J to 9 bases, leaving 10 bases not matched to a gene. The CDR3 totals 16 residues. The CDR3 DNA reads TGTGCCAGCAGTCTAGGGACTAGCGGGACCCGAGGTGAGCAGTTCTTC. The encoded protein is CASSLGTSGTRGEQFF.

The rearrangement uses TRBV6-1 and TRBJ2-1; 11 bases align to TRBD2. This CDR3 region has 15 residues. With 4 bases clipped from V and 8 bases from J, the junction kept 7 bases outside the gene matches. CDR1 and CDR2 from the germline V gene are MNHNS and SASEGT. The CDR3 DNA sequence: TGTGCCAGCAGTGTACTAGCGGGAGAGAAGGATGAGCAGTTCTTC. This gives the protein CASSVLAGEKDEQFF.

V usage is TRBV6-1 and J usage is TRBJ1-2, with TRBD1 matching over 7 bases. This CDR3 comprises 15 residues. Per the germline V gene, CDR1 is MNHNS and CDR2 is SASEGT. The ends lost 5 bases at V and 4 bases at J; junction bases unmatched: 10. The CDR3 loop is CASSTTDRQLYGYTF. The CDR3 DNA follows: TGTGCCAGCAGTACAACGGACAGGCAGCTCTATGGCTACACCTTC.

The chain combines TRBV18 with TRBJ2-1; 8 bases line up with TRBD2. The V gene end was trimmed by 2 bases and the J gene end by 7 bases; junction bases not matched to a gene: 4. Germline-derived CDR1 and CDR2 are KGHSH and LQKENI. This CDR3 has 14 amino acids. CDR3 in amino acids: CASSPAGGTNEQFF. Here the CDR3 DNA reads TGTGCCAGCTCACCAGCGGGGGGTACGAATGAGCAGTTCTTC.

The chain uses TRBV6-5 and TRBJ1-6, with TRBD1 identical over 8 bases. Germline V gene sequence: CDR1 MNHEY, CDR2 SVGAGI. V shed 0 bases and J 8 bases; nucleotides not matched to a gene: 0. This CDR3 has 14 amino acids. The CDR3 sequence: CASSYSTGDSPLHF. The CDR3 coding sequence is TGTGCCAGCAGTTACTCGACAGGGGATTCACCCCTCCACTTT.